Following are 30 T cell receptor beta chains from one sample sequenced in a study of T cell repertoires in cytomegalovirus infection. One entry per CDR3 protein results from TCRdb running MiXCR on the reads. The top ten hold 9.5% to 15% of the sample, which has 700,000 to 850,000 distinct CDR3 sequences, 32% seen once. These TCRs are of unknown antigen specificity. The material sequenced was cultured CD8+ T cells from PBMCs, taken from culture after CMV antigen stimulation. These receptor sequences come from a human donor in good health (CMV status not recorded). Some clones in this sample may be carry-over from other donors' samples.

This clonotype appeared a few times. This chain connects TRBV29-1 to TRBJ2-2; 9 nucleotides match TRBD1. Germline lookup yields CDR1 SQVTM and CDR2 ANQGSEA. V dropped 4 bases and J dropped 5; count of bases not matched to a gene: 8. CDR3 length: 15 amino acids. The CDR3 loop reads CSVVGRGQGTGELFF. In DNA form, the CDR3 reads TGCAGCGTTGTAGGACGAGGACAGGGGACCGGGGAGCTGTTTTTT.

This clonotype was seen a few times. J is TRBJ1-5 and V is TRBV12-3 or TRBV12-4; 7 bases fit TRBD1. V shed 3 bases and J 3 bases; nucleotides not matched to a gene: 17. CDR3 length: 19 amino acids. CDR3 nucleotide sequence: TGTGCCAGCAGTTTCAAGATTCCTGACCAGGGGGAGGACAATCAGCCCCAGCATTTT. Its translation: CASSFKIPDQGEDNQPQHF.

This sequence joins TRBV5-6 and TRBJ1-1, with a possible D match to TRBD1 (5 bases). The length of the CDR3 is 14 residues. Between the trimmed V and J ends, which lost 4 bases and 7 bases, there was a span of 17 bases. The V gene's germline CDR1 is SGHDT and CDR2 YYEEEE. The CDR3 is CASSRVGWGGEAFF. DNA of the CDR3: TGTGCCAGCAGCAGAGTAGGGTGGGGGGGTGAAGCTTTCTTT.

The chain joins TRBV6-5 to TRBJ1-2; D not resolved. The CDR3 loop spans 13 amino acids. From germline, CDR1 is MNHEY and CDR2 SVGAGI. V dropped 11 bases and J dropped 2 bases, with 15 bases sitting between them. The CDR3 DNA reads TGTGCCGCGGGGATCTCGCTGAACTATGGCTACACCTTC. Translating it yields CAAGISLNYGYTF.

This clonotype was counted a few times. CDR3 in DNA: TGTGCCAGCTTACTTAGCCCGAACACCGGGGAGCTGTTTTTT. This sequence encodes CASLLSPNTGELFF. J is TRBJ2-2 and V is TRBV6-1; D call uncertain. The germline V gene encodes CDR1 MNHNS and CDR2 SASEGT. The CDR3 runs to 14 residues. The V and J ends lost 8 bases and 0 bases respectively, with 10 bases between them.

V and J are TRBV27 and TRBJ2-7; TRBD1 aligns across 8 bases. Germline CDR1 reads MNHEY; CDR2 reads SMNVEV (reference sequence). The length of the CDR3 is 15 residues. V lost 6 bases and J lost 2; bases outside the gene matches: 9. This chain's CDR3 is CASSRRQGLAYEQYV. In DNA form, the CDR3 reads TGTGCCAGCAGCCGCAGACAGGGGCTAGCCTACGAGCAGTACGTC.

This clonotype has just a few counts. The chain employs TRBV7-9 and TRBJ1-1; 7 nucleotides align to TRBD1. The J segment lost 5 bases and the V segment lost 6 bases, leaving 12 bases of the junction unmatched. Germline assignment: CDR1 SEHNR and CDR2 FQNEAQ (reference sequence). The CDR3 length is 15 residues. Here the CDR3 reads CASSLVEGAGTEAFF. In DNA, the CDR3 is TGTGCCAGCAGTTTGGTGGAGGGGGCGGGGACTGAAGCTTTCTTT. Supplemented by reference TRBV7-9 and TRBJ1-1, the full variable domain reads DTGVSQNPRHKITKRGQNVTFRCDPISEHNRLYWYRQTLGQGPEFLTYFQNEAQLEKSRLLSDRFSAERPKGSFSTLEIQRTEQGDSAMYLCASSLVEGAGTEAFFGQGTRLTVV.

This clonotype was observed at least ten times. The chain couples TRBV7-9 to TRBJ2-7, with a tentative D call TRBD2 (5 bases). CDR1 and CDR2 (germline): SEHNR, FQNEAQ (reference sequence). Between the trimmed V and J ends, which lost 5 bases and 7 bases, there was a span of 21 bases. The CDR3 runs to 15 residues. The CDR3 here is CASSPPEHGVGEQYF. For the CDR3, the DNA is TGTGCCAGCAGCCCCCCGGAGCACGGGGTTGGGGAGCAGTACTTC.

This clonotype was counted between two and nine times. The chain is built from TRBV28 and TRBJ1-2; no firm D call. From germline, CDR1 is MDHEN and CDR2 SYDVKM. With 8 bases removed from V and 8 bases from J, the gap between germline ends came to 21 bases. This CDR3 comprises 14 residues. The CDR3 loop reads CASDTPFWTGGYTF. The CDR3 DNA follows: TGTGCCAGCGATACTCCGTTCTGGACCGGCGGCTACACCTTC.

This clonotype was seen a few times. The rearrangement uses TRBV4-1 and TRBJ1-6, with D uncertain. Germline values: CDR1 MGHRA, CDR2 YSYEKL. V was trimmed by 0 bases and J by 6 bases, leaving 9 bases between them. The CDR3 contains 15 residues. The CDR3 nucleotides read TGCGCCAGCAGCCAAGATCCGGATCTTAATTCACCCCTCCACTTT. Amino acids: CASSQDPDLNSPLHF.

J is TRBJ2-2 and V is TRBV4-1; tentatively, D is TRBD1 (5 bases). The CDR3 runs 14 residues. Trimming left V 1 base short and J 5 bases short, with 8 bases between. The germline CDR1 and CDR2 sequences are MGHRA and YSYEKL. This CDR3 is CASSQVGATGELFF. The CDR3 DNA sequence: TGCGCCAGCAGCCAAGTTGGGGCGACCGGGGAGCTGTTTTTT.

The chain recombines TRBV18 with TRBJ2-1, with 15 bases identical to TRBD2. The length of the CDR3 is 18 residues. From germline, CDR1 is KGHSH and CDR2 LQKENI. The V segment lost 3 bases and the J segment 0 bases; nucleotides outside the gene matches: 3. The CDR3 sequence is CASSPGLAGGNSYNEQFF. The CDR3 DNA follows: TGTGCCAGCTCACCCGGACTAGCGGGGGGGAACTCCTACAATGAGCAGTTCTTC.

Concerning this clonotype: An end of the junction does not agree with germline; a read error may underlie this. The V and J genes are TRBV4-1 and TRBJ2-7; D not certain. The CDR3 runs to 17 residues. Germline CDR1 and CDR2: MGHRA and YSYEKL. CDR3 nucleotide sequence: TGTGCCAGCAGCCCCAAAGGCGGAACAGCCTTCATCCACGAGCAGTACTTC. Protein product: CASSPKGGTAFIHEQYF.

The rearrangement joins TRBV27 to TRBJ2-3, with 11 bases lining up with TRBD2. Germline V gene data show CDR1 as MNHEY and CDR2 as SMNVEV (reference sequence). V lost 5 bases and J lost 4; bases outside the gene matches: 8. This CDR3 is 16 amino acids long. CDR3 amino acids: CASSPAGSGGADTQYF. The DNA of the CDR3 is TGTGCCAGCAGTCCCGCGGGTAGCGGGGGGGCAGATACGCAGTATTTT.

The V call is TRBV6-1, the J call TRBJ2-7; D is tentatively TRBD1 or TRBD2 (5 bases each). The germline V and J ends were trimmed by 5 bases and 6 bases, with 11 bases remaining between them. The CDR3 spans 12 residues. Germline-derived CDR1 and CDR2 are MNHNS and SASEGT. The CDR3 spells CASSLWGIEQYV. CDR3 in DNA: TGTGCCAGCAGTCTCTGGGGGATCGAGCAGTACGTC.

This clonotype was counted a few times. The genes are TRBV12-5 and TRBJ2-2; 8 bases are shared with TRBD1. This CDR3 region has 16 residues. With 1 base clipped from V and 4 bases from J, the junction kept 5 bases outside the gene matches. The germline CDR1 and CDR2 sequences are LGHNT and FRNRAP. CDR3 nucleotides: TGTGCTAGTGGTTTGGACCTAGGACAGGGCACCGGGGAGCTGTTTTTT. As protein: CASGLDLGQGTGELFF.

This clonotype turned up a few times. A clone one base away is much larger, so this may be a read error. The J gene is TRBJ2-1, the V gene TRBV7-8; D is possibly TRBD1 (6 bases). CDR1 SGHVS and CDR2 FQNEAQ come from the germline V gene. The CDR3 consists of 20 residues. Here the CDR3 reads CTSSLVTGRQAPVIYNEQFF. The CDR3, as DNA: TGTACCAGCAGCTTAGTTACAGGGAGACAGGCCCCCGTAATCTACAATGAGCAGTTCTTC.

The V and J genes are TRBV6-5 and TRBJ1-1, with TRBD1 as a possible D gene (5 bases). Looked up from germline, CDR1 is MNHEY and CDR2 is SVGAGI. This CDR3 contains 14 residues. V was pared by 0 bases and J by 7 bases, with 12 bases between. The CDR3 reads CASSYSGRVDEAFF. As DNA, the CDR3 is TGTGCCAGCAGTTACTCGGGCAGGGTGGATGAAGCTTTCTTT.

The sample holds a few counts of this clonotype. The chain links TRBV29-1 to TRBJ1-2; D call uncertain. The germline CDR1 and CDR2 sequences are SQVTM and ANQGSEA. This CDR3 region has 12 residues. The V gene lost 1 base and the J gene lost 8 bases, with 11 bases spanning the gap. The CDR3 sequence is CSVEAGGHGYTF. The CDR3 coding sequence is TGCAGCGTTGAAGCCGGAGGTCACGGCTACACCTTC.

This clonotype was detected only a few times. The chain recombines TRBV6-2 or TRBV6-3 with TRBJ2-1; 11 nucleotides align to TRBD2. The ends lost 2 bases at V and 6 bases at J; junction bases unmatched: 6. Germline V lookup: CDR1 MNHEY, CDR2 SVGEGT. The CDR3 is made up of 16 amino acids. In DNA, the CDR3 is TGTGCCAGCAGTTACCCCGGACTAGCGGGTGTCAATGAGCAGTTCTTC. This encodes CASSYPGLAGVNEQFF.

The CDR3 spells CASSYSASGVRDEQFF. DNA for the CDR3: TGTGCCAGCAGTTACTCGGCTAGCGGGGTACGCGATGAGCAGTTCTTC. The chain joins TRBV6-2 or TRBV6-3 to TRBJ2-1; 9 nucleotides align to TRBD2. Germline CDR1 MNHEY, CDR2 SVGEGT. This CDR3 has 16 residues. The J segment lost 8 bases and the V segment lost 0 bases, leaving 8 bases of the junction unmatched.

This clonotype has just a few counts. J is TRBJ2-1 and V is TRBV6-6; 8 bases line up with TRBD2. Germline values: CDR1 MNHNY, CDR2 SVGAGI (reference sequence). The CDR3 is 15 residues long. J was trimmed by 8 bases and V by 5 bases; bases with no gene match: 11. CDR3 DNA: TGTGCCAGCAGTGATCGGGGGGGGACCTCGGATGAGCAGTTCTTC. As protein: CASSDRGGTSDEQFF.

The rearrangement uses TRBV6-2 or TRBV6-3 and TRBJ2-7; 9 bases match TRBD1. J gave up 4 bases and V 6 bases, and 10 bases lay outside the gene matches. The CDR3 extends over 15 amino acids. CDR1 is MNHEY and CDR2 is SVGEGT in the germline V gene. CDR3: CASSPGTGKIYEQYV. The CDR3 nucleotides are TGTGCCAGCAGCCCAGGGACAGGGAAAATATACGAGCAGTACGTC.

This clonotype came up many times. V and J are TRBV12-3 or TRBV12-4 and TRBJ1-5; D is unclear. CDR3 size: 15 residues. V was trimmed by 6 bases and J by 0 bases, leaving 12 bases between them. CDR3 DNA: TGTGCCAGCAGCCCCCCGGGTTATAGCAATCAGCCCCAGCATTTT. Its protein product is CASSPPGYSNQPQHF.

This clonotype was seen a few times. The chain uses TRBV6-5 and TRBJ2-2; D unclear. Germline assignment: CDR1 MNHEY and CDR2 SVGAGI. Trimming cost V 5 bases and J 2 bases, with 18 bases left between them. This CDR3 has 17 amino acids. The CDR3 DNA reads as TGTGCCAGCAGTCCTCGAATATCAGGTTTAAACACCGGGGAGCTGTTTTTT. As protein: CASSPRISGLNTGELFF.

This clonotype was seen only a few times. This rearrangement joins TRBV7-9 to TRBJ1-5; TRBD1 might be the D (5 bases). CDR3 length: 13 amino acids. The germline V and J ends were trimmed by 6 bases and 7 bases, with 13 bases remaining between them. Per the germline V gene, CDR1 is SEHNR and CDR2 is FQNEAQ (reference sequence). In DNA form, the CDR3 reads TGTGCCAGCAGTGGGGGACTGGAACAGCCCCAGCATTTT. The encoded protein is CASSGGLEQPQHF.

This clonotype was picked up one time. The rearrangement links TRBV12-3 or TRBV12-4 to TRBJ2-3; 10 positions agree with TRBD2. J gave up 5 bases and V 4 bases, and 6 bases lay outside the gene matches. This CDR3 is built from 15 residues. The CDR3 region has the DNA TGTGCCAGCAGTTCAAAGCGGGGGGGCTTAGATACGCAGTATTTT. This codes for CASSSKRGGLDTQYF.

The rearrangement joins TRBV25-1 to TRBJ1-6, with D uncertain. V shed 5 bases and J shed 4 bases, with 15 bases lying between them. Germline-derived CDR1 and CDR2 are MGHDK and SYGVNS. The CDR3 length is 16 residues. In nucleotides, the CDR3 is TGTGCCAGCAGTTTGGTAGGGAGTAGGTATAATTCACCCCTCCACTTT. Its protein product is CASSLVGSRYNSPLHF.

V and J are TRBV6-2 or TRBV6-3 and TRBJ2-7; D not certain. Trimming removed 6 bases from V and 3 bases from J, with 12 bases in between. CDR1 and CDR2 from the germline V gene are MNHEY and SVGEGT. This CDR3 is 13 amino acids long. DNA of the CDR3: TGTGCCAGCAGAACCCTAGGCGTCTACGAGCAGTACGTC. Translation gives CASRTLGVYEQYV.

As for this clonotype: Its ends do not fully match the called genes, so a read error is possible. J is TRBJ2-6 and V is TRBV12-3 or TRBV12-4; D is uncertain. There are 13 residues in the CDR3. The CDR3 sequence: CARSFIGANVLTF. The CDR3 DNA sequence: TGTGCCAGGAGTTTTATAGGGGCCAACGTCCTGACTTTC.